This T cell receptor (beta chain) derives from a study of blood T cells in healthy people across ages. General study points: There were more naive CD4+ cells and higher diversity in long-lived donors than in aged donors.

The V gene lost 0 bases and the J gene lost 4 bases, with 24 bases spanning the gap. Germline-derived CDR1 and CDR2 are SGDLS and YYNGEE. This CDR3 region has 19 residues. Then a second PCR, running roughly 6 to 11 cycles, was carried out with a sample-barcoded 5' primer and a J-beta primer mix. Each CDR3 protein is one row after TCRdb ran MiXCR on the 5' RACE reads. The repertoire holds fewer than 1 million distinct CDR3 sequences, around 43% seen once, with about 19% in the top ten. Only a few counts were recorded for this clonotype. What it binds is not known. The sequenced sample consisted of blood. The TCR originated in a man in his 60s in good health. This sequence joins TRBV9 and TRBJ2-3; unclear D gene. The CDR3 reads CASSVGAGRPKFSADTQYF. The CDR3, as DNA: TGTGCCAGCAGCGTAGGTGCAGGACGGCCGAAATTCAGCGCAGATACGCAGTATTTT.